The 15 T cell receptor beta chains presented below share a single source sample, sequenced in a study of blood T cell repertoires in COVID-19. Assay: immunoSEQ multiplex PCR; the TCRdb copy retains only in-frame clones and omits some. The profile shows 150,000 to 200,000 clones, around four fifths of them singletons. The sample taken for sequencing was peripheral blood. The source of these receptors is a human donor in a cohort sampled during active COVID-19.

The chain couples TRBV7-2 to TRBJ2-7; 7 bases are shared with TRBD1. After removal of 5 bases from V and 8 bases from J, the junction contained 6 bases not matched to a gene. From germline, CDR1 is SGHTA and CDR2 FQGNSA. The CDR3 has 12 amino acids. The CDR3 spells CASSPDRTKQYF. The DNA of the CDR3 is TGTGCCAGCAGCCCGGACAGGACCAAGCAGTACTTC.

This chain connects TRBV5-4 to TRBJ2-7, with 7 bases matching TRBD2. V gave up 1 base and J gave up 0 bases; unmatched junction bases: 4. This CDR3 is 15 amino acids long. The germline CDR1 and CDR2 sequences are SGHNT and YYREEE (reference sequence). CDR3 nucleotides: TGTGCCAGCAGCTTGCCTAGCGGAGACTCCTACGAGCAGTACTTC. This gives the protein CASSLPSGDSYEQYF.

V usage is TRBV29-1 and J usage is TRBJ2-3, with 9 nucleotides matching TRBD2. Germline loops: CDR1 SQVTM, CDR2 ANQGSEA. The CDR3 runs to 14 residues. V was pared by 6 bases and J by 6 bases, with 10 bases of the junction left unmatched. The CDR3 sequence: CSVWGLAISDTQYF. The DNA for the CDR3 is TGCAGCGTGTGGGGACTAGCAATCAGCGATACGCAGTATTTT.

The chain carries TRBV6-5 and TRBJ1-2; 7 bases line up with TRBD1. Germline loops: CDR1 MNHEY, CDR2 SVGAGI. V lost 1 base and J lost 6; bases outside the gene matches: 5. This CDR3 spans 14 amino acids. The CDR3 DNA follows: TGTGCCAGCAGTTACTTAGACAGGGTAGATGGCTACACCTTC. Its translation is CASSYLDRVDGYTF.

This sequence joins TRBV4-3 and TRBJ1-2, with D possibly matching TRBD1 (6 bases). Trimming stripped 0 bases from V and 3 bases from J, with 14 bases between. Looked up from germline, CDR1 is LGHNA and CDR2 is YSLEER. The CDR3 contains 16 residues. The CDR3 reads CASSQDVGGADYGYTF. CDR3 nucleotides: TGCGCCAGCAGCCAAGATGTGGGGGGGGCTGACTATGGCTACACCTTC.

This sequence joins TRBV6-2 or TRBV6-3 and TRBJ2-1, with TRBD2 identical over 15 bases. In germline, CDR1 is MNHEY, CDR2 SVGEGT. The ends lost 0 bases at V and 7 bases at J; junction bases unmatched: 7. CDR3 length: 18 amino acids. CDR3 sequence reads: CASSYSGLAGGPGNEQFF. The CDR3 nucleotides are TGTGCCAGCAGTTACTCTGGACTAGCGGGAGGGCCGGGTAATGAGCAGTTCTTC.

This clone turned up a few times. The V call is TRBV5-1, the J call TRBJ1-6; D is possibly TRBD1 (5 bases). Germline lookup yields CDR1 SGHRS and CDR2 YFSETQ. The CDR3 covers 15 residues. V lost 0 bases to trimming and J lost 5 bases, with 9 bases between them. CDR3 sequence reads: CASSLDPGNNSPLHF. DNA for the CDR3: TGCGCCAGCAGCTTGGATCCAGGGAATAATTCACCCCTCCACTTT. Drawing the rest from reference TRBV5-1 and TRBJ1-6, the complete variable domain is KAGVTQTPRYLIKTRGQQVTLSCSPISGHRSVSWYQQTPGQGLQFLFEYFSETQRNKGNFPGRFSGRQFSNSRSEMNVSTLELGDSALYLCASSLDPGNNSPLHFGNGTRLTVT.

The rearrangement uses TRBV5-4 and TRBJ2-7, with TRBD1 identical over 8 bases. J gave up 2 bases and V 0 bases, and 7 bases lay outside the gene matches. The CDR3 length is 16 residues. The V gene's germline CDR1 is SGHNT and CDR2 YYREEE (reference sequence). CDR3 amino acids: CASSLAGGAGTYEQYF. As DNA, the CDR3 is TGTGCCAGCAGCTTGGCAGGGGGCGCGGGTACCTACGAGCAGTACTTC. Supplemented by reference TRBV5-4 and TRBJ2-7, the full variable domain reads ETGVTQSPTHLIKTRGQQVTLRCSSQSGHNTVSWYQQALGQGPQFIFQYYREEENGRGNFPPRFSGLQFPNYSSELNVNALELDDSALYLCASSLAGGAGTYEQYFGPGTRLTVT.

V is TRBV29-1 and J is TRBJ2-5; unclear D gene. The germline CDR1 and CDR2 sequences are SQVTM and ANQGSEA. V was shortened by 4 bases and J by 2 bases, with 5 bases between the two germline ends. The CDR3 sequence is 11 residues long. CDR3 in DNA: TGCAGCGTTGCACAGCAAGAGACCCAGTACTTC. Translated: CSVAQQETQYF.

This chain uses TRBV18 with TRBJ2-1; TRBD2 agrees at 12 bases. Losses at the gene ends were 4 bases for V and 3 bases for J; bases not matched to a gene: 4. CDR3 length equals 16 residues. The V gene's germline CDR1 is KGHSH and CDR2 LQKENI. The CDR3 sequence: CASSHTSGGRYNEQFF. The CDR3 bases are TGTGCCAGCTCACATACTAGCGGGGGGCGCTACAATGAGCAGTTCTTC.

This clone occurred once. This chain connects TRBV3-1 (or the pseudogene TRBV3-2) to TRBJ1-2, with TRBD1 matching over 10 bases. Per germline, CDR1 LGHDT and CDR2 YNNKEL (reference sequence). The CDR3 has 14 amino acids. V lost 4 bases and J lost 5; bases outside the gene matches: 4. The chain's CDR3 is CASSLGQGGYGYTF. The CDR3 DNA sequence: TGTGCCAGCAGCCTTGGACAGGGGGGGTATGGCTACACCTTC.

The CDR3 sequence: CASSLAGTSDYEQYF. The CDR3 DNA is TGTGCCAGCAGCTTAGCCGGGACTAGCGATTACGAGCAGTACTTC. The chain combines TRBV7-2 with TRBJ2-7, with TRBD2 identical over 10 bases. V was pared by 0 bases and J by 4 bases, with 3 bases of the junction left unmatched. The germline CDR1 and CDR2 sequences are SGHTA and FQGNSA. This CDR3 spans 15 amino acids.

The chain employs TRBV19 and TRBJ1-4, with 7 bases lining up with TRBD1. V shed 7 bases, J shed 8 bases, and the junction held 13 bases outside the gene matches. The CDR3 covers 15 residues. Germline V gives CDR1 LNHDA, CDR2 SQIVND (reference sequence). CDR3: CASNPRVTGYEKLFF. CDR3 nucleotides: TGTGCCAGTAATCCTCGTGTGACAGGGTACGAAAAACTGTTTTTT.

This clone was recorded once. The chain is built from TRBV7-9 and TRBJ2-1, with 9 bases matching TRBD2. Germline CDR1 reads SEHNR; CDR2 reads FQNEAQ (reference sequence). The CDR3 has 17 residues. The V and J ends lost 4 bases and 0 bases, in that order; junction bases with no gene match: 7. CDR3 bases: TGTGCCAGCAGCTCCCGACTAGCGGTAAGCTCCTACAATGAGCAGTTCTTC. Encoded protein: CASSSRLAVSSYNEQFF.

The chain recombines TRBV7-8 with TRBJ2-4; 8 nucleotides match TRBD2. CDR1 and CDR2 (germline): SGHVS, FQNEAQ. This CDR3 has 18 amino acids. The V gene end was trimmed by 2 bases and the J gene end by 9 bases; junction bases not matched to a gene: 18. Here the CDR3 DNA reads TGTGCCAGCAGCTTATCTACGGCTTTTCGGGAGGGCCGCGGCATTCAGTACTTC. It specifies CASSLSTAFREGRGIQYF.